The 4 T cell receptor beta chains presented below share a single source sample, sequenced in a study of identifying expanded T cells in peripheral blood. The repertoire was sequenced with immunoSEQ multiplex PCR; TCRdb's copy has only in-frame clones and lacks some. Of 120,000 or so clones in the sample, 84% were seen once. Sequencing was performed on blood. These receptors were taken from a person aged 18 to 70 in good health.

This clone was detected only a few times. The chain carries TRBV19 and TRBJ2-7; possible D gene TRBD1, 5 bases. Deletions cut 6 bases from V and 3 bases from J, with 9 bases between. The CDR3 spans 12 residues. From germline, CDR1 is LNHDA and CDR2 SQIVND (reference sequence). This chain's CDR3 is CASSDRHYEQYF. In DNA, the CDR3 is TGTGCCAGTAGCGACAGACACTACGAGCAGTACTTC.

V usage is TRBV5-8 and J usage is TRBJ2-2, with D perhaps TRBD2 (5 bases). This CDR3 comprises 12 residues. Trimming took 3 bases from V and 6 from J, leaving 6 bases between them. Germline-derived CDR1 and CDR2 are SGHTS and YDEGEE. The CDR3 sequence: CASSSGAGELFF. CDR3 nucleotide sequence: TGTGCCAGCAGCTCCGGGGCCGGGGAGCTGTTTTTT. The full variable domain, completed using reference TRBV5-8 and TRBJ2-2, is EAGVTQSPTHLIKTRGQQATLRCSPISGHTSVYWYQQALGLGLQFLLWYDEGEERNRGNFPPRFSGRQFPNYSSELNVNALELEDSALYLCASSSGAGELFFGEGSRLTVL.

The chain combines TRBV20-1 with TRBJ1-2; unclear D gene. This CDR3 region has 11 residues. Trimming stripped 3 bases from V and 4 bases from J, with 6 bases between. Germline CDR1 and CDR2: DFQATT and SNEGSKA (reference sequence). The CDR3 reads CSASGSYGYTF. In DNA, the CDR3 is TGCAGTGCTAGTGGTAGCTATGGCTACACCTTC.

The chain carries TRBV28 and TRBJ1-2; 7 positions match TRBD1. With 9 bases clipped from V and 0 bases from J, the junction kept 4 bases outside the gene matches. Per germline, CDR1 MDHEN and CDR2 SYDVKM. The length of the CDR3 is 13 residues. CDR3 nucleotides: TGTGCCAGTAGGGACAGCGCTAACTATGGCTACACCTTC. This sequence encodes CASRDSANYGYTF.